A selection of T cell receptor beta chains follows, all from one sample in a study of control samples from healthy donors and cancer patients. This table comes from immunoSEQ multiplex PCR, and its TCRdb copy is limited to in-frame clones, with some not included. The repertoire holds 150,000 to 200,000 clones, nearly 90% seen once, with approximately 1.5% in the top ten. Specimen: blood. The receptors derive from a woman between 50 and 59 years old in good health. The CDR3 runs from the conserved cysteine through the conserved F or W. A D gene is named only where the DNA matches it firmly. Not all rows give a size; the values are once, few, many and, for expanded clones, a class.

j_call,v_call,clone_size,d_call,cdr3_aa,cdr3_nt
TRBJ1-2,TRBV12-3/TRBV12-4,-,TRBD1,CASSFTGDYGYTF,TGTGCCAGCAGTTTCACAGGGGACTATGGCTACACCTTC
TRBJ2-5,TRBV5-4,-,-,CASSRRKGEGETQYF,TGTGCCAGCAGCCGGCGGAAGGGGGAAGGAGAGACCCAGTACTTC
TRBJ2-1,TRBV6-2/TRBV6-3,-,-,CASSRVTTYNEQFF,TGTGCCAGCAGTCGGGTCACCACCTACAATGAGCAGTTCTTC
TRBJ2-7,TRBV5-1,-,TRBD1,CASSPQGASYEQYF,TGCGCCAGCAGCCCACAGGGGGCTTCCTACGAGCAGTACTTC
TRBJ2-1,TRBV4-1,once,-,CASSSVYEQFF,TGCGCCAGCAGTTCCGTTTATGAGCAGTTCTTC
TRBJ2-3,TRBV6-5,-,-,CASSSFTSTDTQYF,TGTGCCAGCAGTTCCTTCACTAGCACAGATACGCAGTATTTT
TRBJ1-2,TRBV20-1,-,-,CSATANYGYTF,TGCAGTGCTACAGCTAACTATGGCTACACCTTC
TRBJ1-3,TRBV28,once,-,CASSLPPYRTPSGNTIYF,TGTGCCAGCAGTTTGCCCCCTTACAGGACGCCCTCTGGAAACACCATATATTTT
TRBJ1-2,TRBV28,-,-,CASSLGRGNYGYTF,TGTGCCAGCAGTTTGGGTAGAGGAAACTATGGCTACACCTTC
TRBJ1-2,TRBV3-1/TRBV3-2,-,TRBD1,CASSRTGVNYGYTF,TGTGCCAGCAGCCGGACAGGGGTTAACTATGGCTACACCTTC
TRBJ2-7,TRBV5-1,-,TRBD2,CASSLTSGMGGYEQYF,TGCGCCAGCAGCTTGACTAGCGGGATGGGGGGCTACGAGCAGTACTTC
TRBJ2-3,TRBV11-3,-,-,CASSLDRGTDTQYF,TGTGCCAGCAGCTTAGATAGGGGCACAGATACGCAGTATTTT
TRBJ1-2,TRBV28,once,TRBD1,CASSKTGQGYGYTF,TGTGCCAGCAGTAAGACAGGGCAAGGCTATGGCTACACCTTC
TRBJ2-7,TRBV7-9,-,TRBD2,CASSLGTRGPYEQYF,TGTGCCAGCAGCTTAGGGACTAGAGGTCCGTACGAGCAGTACTTC
TRBJ2-7,TRBV6-5,-,-,CASTRAPGLSYEQYF,TGTGCCAGCACCCGCGCCCCAGGACTCTCCTACGAGCAGTACTTC
TRBJ1-1,TRBV6-5,-,-,CASRGYTEAFF,TGTGCCAGCCGGGGGTACACTGAAGCTTTCTTT
TRBJ2-2,TRBV9,-,-,CASSVGPTNTGELFF,TGTGCCAGCAGCGTGGGGCCAACGAACACCGGGGAGCTGTTTTTT
TRBJ2-5,TRBV19,-,TRBD1,CASSRPVGTGGVGYQETQYF,TGTGCCAGTAGTAGACCGGTGGGGACAGGGGGCGTTGGGTACCAAGAGACCCAGTACTTC
TRBJ1-6,TRBV6-5,-,TRBD1,CASSSDRGRSPLHF,TGTGCCAGCAGTTCGGACAGGGGCAGGTCACCCCTCCACTTT
TRBJ1-5,TRBV5-6,-,-,CASSLGGYNQPQHF,TGTGCCAGCAGCTTGGGGGGGTACAATCAGCCCCAGCATTTT
TRBJ1-2,TRBV13,-,-,CASSPQGQGYYGYTF,TGTGCCAGCAGCCCCCAAGGCCAGGGGTACTATGGCTACACCTTC
TRBJ1-5,TRBV15,few,-,CATSVGRGGQPQHF,TGTGCCACCAGCGTGGGACGGGGCGGCCAGCCCCAGCATTTT
TRBJ1-1,TRBV3-1/TRBV3-2,-,-,CASSQAGGAPNTEAFF,TGTGCCAGCAGCCAAGCCGGGGGGGCCCCGAACACTGAAGCTTTCTTT
TRBJ2-7,TRBV3-1/TRBV3-2,-,-,CASSHASGGVRGEQYF,TGTGCCAGCAGCCATGCCTCAGGAGGGGTTCGGGGCGAGCAGTACTTC
TRBJ2-3,TRBV9,-,-,CASSAPTGRDTQYF,TGTGCCAGCAGCGCGCCCACAGGGAGAGATACGCAGTATTTT
TRBJ1-2,TRBV7-2,-,-,CASSLRHGDNYGYTF,TGTGCCAGCAGCTTAAGACACGGGGATAACTATGGCTACACCTTC
TRBJ2-7,TRBV6-5,-,TRBD2,CASTDTGGIHEQYF,TGTGCCAGCACCGATACGGGGGGAATTCACGAGCAGTACTTC
TRBJ1-6,TRBV28,-,-,CASSFRPENSPLHF,TGTGCCAGCAGTTTTAGGCCAGAGAATTCACCCCTCCACTTT
TRBJ1-5,TRBV27,-,-,CASSSYGAQPQHF,TGTGCCAGCAGTTCCTACGGGGCTCAGCCCCAGCATTTT
TRBJ1-2,TRBV11-2,-,TRBD1,CASSVTGGRSYGYTF,TGTGCCAGCAGCGTTACAGGGGGCCGATCTTATGGCTACACCTTC
TRBJ1-5,TRBV28,-,-,CASTTGGGHQPQHF,TGTGCCAGCACTACGGGAGGGGGGCACCAGCCCCAGCATTTT
TRBJ2-7,TRBV9,-,TRBD1,CASSPGQAAYEQYF,TGTGCCAGCAGCCCTGGACAGGCAGCCTACGAGCAGTACTTC
TRBJ1-1,TRBV12-3/TRBV12-4,-,-,CASSETGNTEAFF,TGTGCCAGCAGCGAGACAGGGAACACTGAAGCTTTCTTT
TRBJ2-3,TRBV7-7,-,-,CASSLGSGTDTQYF,TGTGCTAGCAGCTTGGGGAGCGGGACAGATACGCAGTATTTT
TRBJ2-3,TRBV12-3/TRBV12-4,-,-,CASSYTDTQYF,TGTGCCAGCAGCTACACAGATACGCAGTATTTT
TRBJ1-1,TRBV7-9,few,-,CASSLGANTAMNTEAFF,TGTGCCAGCAGCCTCGGGGCAAACACCGCCATGAACACTGAAGCTTTCTTT
TRBJ2-2,TRBV18,-,-,CASSESDPGELFF,TGTGCCAGCTCCGAGAGTGATCCCGGGGAGCTGTTTTTT
TRBJ2-7,TRBV4-3,-,-,CASSRGTGPLGEQYF,TGCGCCAGCAGCCGAGGAACGGGACCGCTGGGGGAGCAGTACTTC
TRBJ1-2,TRBV5-8,-,TRBD1,CASSGDRGRGYTF,TGTGCCAGCAGCGGCGACAGGGGTAGAGGCTACACCTTC
TRBJ2-1,TRBV9,-,TRBD2,CASSALKPGLAGFSERNEQFF,TGTGCCAGCAGCGCCCTGAAACCGGGACTAGCGGGGTTTTCAGAGCGCAATGAGCAGTTCTTC
TRBJ2-7,TRBV7-7,-,-,CASSLGSGSEQYF,TGTGCCAGCAGCTTAGGGTCGGGGTCCGAGCAGTACTTC
TRBJ1-1,TRBV27,-,TRBD1,CASNRQGPNTEAFF,TGTGCCAGCAATAGACAGGGGCCGAACACTGAAGCTTTCTTT
TRBJ1-2,TRBV6-1,-,-,CASSEKTGGNYGYTF,TGTGCCAGCAGTGAAAAGACCGGAGGAAACTATGGCTACACCTTC
TRBJ2-1,TRBV7-2,few,-,CASSLDPWPRGYNEQFF,TGTGCCAGCAGCTTAGATCCGTGGCCTCGCGGGTACAATGAGCAGTTCTTC
TRBJ2-3,TRBV24-1,-,TRBD2,CATSVGLAGRNRDTQYF,TGTGCCACCAGTGTTGGACTAGCGGGCAGGAACAGAGATACGCAGTATTTT
TRBJ2-7,TRBV6-5,-,-,CASSYGGTVHGEQYF,TGTGCCAGCAGTTACGGGGGGACAGTTCACGGAGAGCAGTACTTC